This TCR beta chain stems from a study of blood T cell repertoires in COVID-19. V lost 3 bases, J lost 4 bases, and 5 bases stayed unmatched. The CDR3 loop spans 15 amino acids. CDR1 and CDR2 from the germline V gene are SNHLY and FYNNEI. Using immunoSEQ multiplex PCR, the repertoire was profiled, and TCRdb retains in-frame clones only, with some absent. The repertoire holds 220,000 or so clones, about 85% seen once, with 15% to 20% in the top ten. V and J are TRBV2 and TRBJ2-7; 11 bases line up with TRBD2. Sequencing input: peripheral blood. This TCR came from a man aged 30-40 years with active or convalescent COVID-19. The CDR3 protein is CASSEGLAVRYEQYF. CDR3 DNA sequence: TGTGCCAGCAGTGAGGGACTAGCGGTGAGGTACGAGCAGTACTTC.